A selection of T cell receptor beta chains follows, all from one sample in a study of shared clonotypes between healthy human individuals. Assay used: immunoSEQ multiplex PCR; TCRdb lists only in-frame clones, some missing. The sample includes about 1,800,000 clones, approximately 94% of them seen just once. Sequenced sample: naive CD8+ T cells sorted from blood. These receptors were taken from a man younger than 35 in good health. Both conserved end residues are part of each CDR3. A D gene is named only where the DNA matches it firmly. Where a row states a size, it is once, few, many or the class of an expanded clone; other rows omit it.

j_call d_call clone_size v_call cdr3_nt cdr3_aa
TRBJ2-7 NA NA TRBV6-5 TGTGCCAGCAGTTACGGTGGCCTGGGATTATACGAGCAGTACTTC CASSYGGLGLYEQYF
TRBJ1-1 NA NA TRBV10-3 TGTGCCATCAGTGGGACCTACACTGAAGCTTTCTTT CAISGTYTEAFF
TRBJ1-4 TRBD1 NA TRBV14 TGTGCCAGCAGCCGAACAGGGGGCGCATTTGAAAAACTGTTTTTT CASSRTGGAFEKLFF
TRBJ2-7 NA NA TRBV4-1 TGCGCCAGCAGCCAAACTTGGGTCTCCTACGAGCAGTACTTC CASSQTWVSYEQYF
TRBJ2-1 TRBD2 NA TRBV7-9 TGTGCCAGCAGTCCCACACTAGCGGGCTACTACAATGAGCAGTTCTTC CASSPTLAGYYNEQFF
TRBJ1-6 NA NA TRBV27 TGTGCCAGCAGTTCCGGAGGGAGAAGCTATAATTCACCCCTCCACTTT CASSSGGRSYNSPLHF
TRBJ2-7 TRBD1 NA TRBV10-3 TGTGCCATCAGTGAGTCCTACCGGGACAGTCCCTACGAGCAGTACTTC CAISESYRDSPYEQYF
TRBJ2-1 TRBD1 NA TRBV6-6 TGTGCCAGCAGTTACAACCCGGACAGGAGCAACAATGAGCAGTTCTTC CASSYNPDRSNNEQFF
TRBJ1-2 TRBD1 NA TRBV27 TGTGCCAGCAGTTGGACAGGTTCTAACTATGGCTACACCTTC CASSWTGSNYGYTF
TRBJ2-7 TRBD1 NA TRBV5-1 TGCGCCAGCAGCCCCATCGACAGGGTGGGGTACGAGCAGTACTTC CASSPIDRVGYEQYF
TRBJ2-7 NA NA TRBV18 TGTGCCAGCTCACCAGCTCGGGGGTCCTACGAGCAGTACTTC CASSPARGSYEQYF
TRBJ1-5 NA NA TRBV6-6 TGTGCCAGCAGGAAACTATTGACAGCAGACAATCAGCCCCAGCATTTT CASRKLLTADNQPQHF
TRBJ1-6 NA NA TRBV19 TGTGCCAGTAGTATAAGCGGGGGGAATAATTCACCCCTCCACTTT CASSISGGNNSPLHF
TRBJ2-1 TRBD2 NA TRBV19 TGTGCCAGCTCTAGAGCGGGAGTAGGTTACAATGAGCAGTTCTTC CASSRAGVGYNEQFF
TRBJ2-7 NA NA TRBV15 TGTGCCACCAGCAGAGAAGGGCTGGCGAACGAGCAGTACTTC CATSREGLANEQYF
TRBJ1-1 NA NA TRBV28 TGTGCCAGCAGTCCACAGGGTATCGCCTTGGAAGCTTTCTTT CASSPQGIALEAFF
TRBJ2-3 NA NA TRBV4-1 TGCGCCAGCAGCCAAGACGACAAAGGGGGAGATACGCAGTATTTT CASSQDDKGGDTQYF
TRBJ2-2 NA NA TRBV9 TGTGCCAGCAGCGTCTCTGTGGTGGCGAACACCGGGGAGCTGTTTTTT CASSVSVVANTGELFF
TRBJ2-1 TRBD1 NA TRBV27 TGTGCCAGCCAATCCCCCCGTGGGACAGCGGACAATGAGCAGTTCTTC CASQSPRGTADNEQFF
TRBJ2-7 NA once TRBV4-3 TGCGCCAGCAGCCAAGTTGACGGAGGGGGCTACGAGCAGTACTTC CASSQVDGGGYEQYF
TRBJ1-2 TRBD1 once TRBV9 TGTGCCAGCAGCCTGCGACCGGACAGGGGCTTTAACTATGGCTACACCTTC CASSLRPDRGFNYGYTF
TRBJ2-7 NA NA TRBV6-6 TGTGCCAGCAGTTACGGGCAGTTAATGTACGAGCAGTACTTC CASSYGQLMYEQYF
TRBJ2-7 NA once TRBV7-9 TGTGCCAGCAGCTTAGAAGGAGGAGCAACCGAGCAGTACTTC CASSLEGGATEQYF
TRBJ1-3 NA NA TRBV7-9 TGTGCCAGCAGCGAGAACAGGGAGAACACCATATATTTT CASSENRENTIYF
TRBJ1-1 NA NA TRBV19 TGTGCCAGTAGTTACGGCCCCACTGAAGCTTTCTTT CASSYGPTEAFF
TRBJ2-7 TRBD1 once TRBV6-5 TGTGCCAGCAGTTTTTCCGGGACAGAGAACTACGAGCAGTACTTC CASSFSGTENYEQYF
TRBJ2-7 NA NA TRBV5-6 TGTGCCAGCAGCTGGCCGTCGCAGGAGAGGTTTTACGAGCAGTACTTC CASSWPSQERFYEQYF
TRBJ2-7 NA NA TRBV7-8 TGTGCCAGCAGCTTAGCCCAAGGGCGGGGGCCCTACGAGCAGTACTTC CASSLAQGRGPYEQYF
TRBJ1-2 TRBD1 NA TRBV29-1 TGCAGCGTCCCCGGGACAGGGCACTATGGCTACACCTTC CSVPGTGHYGYTF
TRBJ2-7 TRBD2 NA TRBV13 TGTGCCAGCAGCGGGACTAGCTACGAGCAGTACTTC CASSGTSYEQYF